The present T cell receptor (beta chain) was sequenced within a study of siplizumab effects on memory and regulatory T cells. General study points: Naive T cells looked more diverse than memory cells, and they looked like major contributors to the alloresponse. Sequences below about 10^-5 frequency were poorly captured, and few alloreactive clones mapped to unstimulated subsets. Some alloreactive sequences were traceable to unstimulated CD4+ memory cells, and siplizumab significantly reduced them.

For every sample, about 10^5 TCR templates were assayed. Generated by immunoSEQ multiplex PCR, the TCRdb table keeps only in-frame clones and is missing some. The sample lists about 91,000 clones; roughly 97% were seen once. With regard to this clone: Antigen specificity is unknown.

Germline V gene sequence: CDR1 SGHTA, CDR2 FQGTGA. V shed 1 base and J shed 4 bases, with 10 bases lying between them. The CDR3 spans 14 residues. The J gene is TRBJ1-1, the V gene TRBV7-3, with no clear D. The sequence derives from a human donor in good health. The sample consisted of naive CD4+ T cells sorted from blood. CDR3 in DNA: TGTGCCAGCAGCTTAATAGCTGGGTCCACTGAAGCTTTCTTT. Residues: CASSLIAGSTEAFF.